This paragraph reports one TCR beta chain. The data stem from a study of identical twins' blood T cells. Across the whole study: Roughly 51 million reads came from roughly 12 libraries, six alpha, six beta.

The CDR3 extends over 14 amino acids. Donors were six healthy women in three monozygous twin pairs. Likely shared infections and vaccines: all three twin pairs were reared together. Libraries were made from RNA as TCR cDNA, using a modified protocol. TCRdb fed the 5' RACE reads into MiXCR, producing one record per CDR3 protein. The sample consists of fewer than 450,000 distinct CDR3 sequences, roughly 27% of them appearing once. The receptor comes from a woman aged 18-55 years in good health. This chain connects TRBV21-1 to TRBJ1-1; TRBD1 is the table's D call and was not checked against the DNA. TRBV21-1 represents a pseudogene. Sequenced input: PBMCs. The CDR3 DNA reads as TGTGCCAGCAGTCGACAGAGCCAGAACACTGAAGCTTTCTTT. Encoded protein: CASSRQSQNTEAFF.